This T cell receptor beta chain was observed in a study of cytotoxic CD8 clonotypes in ibrutinib-treated CLL. V was pared by 3 bases and J by 4 bases, with 12 bases between. Per the germline V gene, CDR1 is SGHTA and CDR2 is FQGNSA. The CDR3 loop spans 15 amino acids. Investigators sought sequencing depths of between 1 in 200,000 and 1 in 1 million T cells. Using immunoSEQ multiplex PCR, the repertoire was profiled, and TCRdb retains in-frame clones only, with some absent. The sample consists of over 40,000 clones, over 80% of them appearing once. The rearrangement uses TRBV7-2 and TRBJ1-4; no clear D gene. The input for sequencing was PBMCs, taken after 24 months of ibrutinib treatment. The origin of this receptor is a human donor with chronic lymphocytic leukemia. Written as DNA, the CDR3 is TGTGCCAGCAGCTTCCCCGACGGAAGTAATGAAAAACTGTTTTTT. It yields the protein CASSFPDGSNEKLFF.